Listed below are T cell receptor beta chains from one sample, sequenced in a study of blood T cell repertoires in COVID-19. Data came from immunoSEQ multiplex PCR; TCRdb stores just in-frame clones and leaves some out. The sample lists 210,000 or so clones, 84% occurring once. The sequencing input was peripheral blood. These receptors all stem from an elderly woman with COVID-19, enrolled during active disease. Both conserved end residues are part of each CDR3. Each record gives: D gene, V gene, clone size, J gene, CDR3 protein, CDR3 DNA. A D gene is named only where the DNA matches it firmly. A row's size may be missing; if present it is once, few, many or a size class.

>.|TRBV6-5|.|TRBJ1-2
CASNAGQTSVGYTF
TGTGCCAGCAATGCAGGGCAGACGTCGGTTGGCTACACCTTC
>.|TRBV12-2|.|TRBJ2-7
CASRLEGLSPHEQYF
TGTGCAAGTCGCTTAGAAGGACTATCTCCCCACGAGCAGTACTTC
>TRBD1|TRBV27|.|TRBJ2-2
CASTPWGTGAAGELFF
TGTGCCAGCACCCCTTGGGGGACAGGGGCGGCCGGGGAGCTGTTTTTT
>.|TRBV5-3|.|TRBJ1-4
CARRKGGNEKLFF
TGTGCCCGACGGAAAGGAGGGAATGAAAAACTGTTTTTT
>.|TRBV6-5|.|TRBJ1-2
CASSYSRGYNYGYTF
TGTGCCAGCAGTTACTCTAGGGGGTACAACTATGGCTACACCTTC
>TRBD1|TRBV27|few|TRBJ1-1
CAIKGGQGDTEAFF
TGTGCCATCAAGGGGGGACAGGGGGACACTGAAGCTTTCTTT
>.|TRBV5-1|.|TRBJ2-5
CASSSGTGSLEETQYF
TGCGCCAGCAGCTCGGGGACCGGGAGCCTGGAAGAGACCCAGTACTTC
>.|TRBV9|.|TRBJ1-2
CASSPRSVRGLYGYTF
TGTGCCAGCAGCCCGCGGAGTGTAAGGGGATTGTATGGCTACACCTTC
>.|TRBV28|.|TRBJ1-2
CASSLRVDYGYTF
TGTGCCAGCAGTTTGAGGGTTGACTATGGCTACACCTTC
>.|TRBV19|.|TRBJ2-7
CASRDTGNLYEQYF
TGTGCCAGTAGGGATACCGGGAACCTCTACGAGCAGTACTTC
>TRBD1|TRBV6-5|.|TRBJ1-4
CASYPGTGVEKLFF
TGTGCCAGCTACCCCGGGACAGGGGTTGAAAAACTGTTTTTT
>.|TRBV20-1|.|TRBJ2-1
CSASRPPGYNEQFF
TGCAGTGCTAGTCGACCCCCGGGCTACAATGAGCAGTTCTTC
>TRBD1|TRBV19|.|TRBJ1-1
CASSILDRGRRTEAFF
TGTGCCAGTAGTATTTTGGACAGGGGGCGCCGAACTGAAGCTTTCTTT
>TRBD1|TRBV24-1|.|TRBJ2-1
CATSDARGHNEQFF
TGTGCCACCAGTGACGCCAGGGGGCACAATGAGCAGTTCTTC
>.|TRBV7-9|.|TRBJ1-1
CASSPARMNTEAFF
TGTGCCAGCAGCCCCGCCAGAATGAACACTGAAGCTTTCTTT
>.|TRBV5-1|.|TRBJ2-7
CASRPPGSYEQYF
TGCGCCAGCAGACCCCCCGGGAGCTACGAGCAGTACTTC
>TRBD1|TRBV18|few|TRBJ1-1
CASSLPGTGKAEAFF
TGTGCCAGCTCACTTCCCGGGACAGGGAAGGCTGAAGCTTTCTTT
>.|TRBV5-1|.|TRBJ2-3
CASSLVSDTQYF
TGCGCCAGCAGCTTGGTCTCAGATACGCAGTATTTT
>TRBD2|TRBV5-6|.|TRBJ2-1
CASSLAAGLVHVQDEQFF
TGTGCCAGCAGCTTGGCCGCTGGACTAGTTCATGTGCAGGATGAGCAGTTCTTC
>.|TRBV6-6|few|TRBJ1-2
CASSQRGSWGHGYGYTF
TGTGCCAGCAGTCAAAGAGGGAGCTGGGGGCACGGCTATGGCTACACCTTC
>.|TRBV19|.|TRBJ2-3
CATRRAPLSTDTQYF
TGTGCCACCCGGAGAGCACCCCTTAGCACAGATACGCAGTATTTT
>TRBD1|TRBV6-2/TRBV6-3|.|TRBJ1-2
CASSGHGQVYGYTF
TGTGCCAGCAGTGGCCACGGACAGGTCTATGGCTACACCTTC